These 16 T cell receptor beta chains were sequenced from one sample in a study of shared clonotypes between healthy human individuals. The assay was immunoSEQ multiplex PCR, and TCRdb's table has in-frame clones only and misses some. The table shows about 2.3 million clones, with approximately 93% occurring only once. The sample comprised naive CD4+ T cells from PBMCs. The subset denotes: CD45RA+ positively selected. These receptors all come from a man aged 18 to 30 in good health. Some clones in this sample may be carry-over from other donors' samples.

The chain employs TRBV5-4 and TRBJ1-5, with D perhaps matching TRBD1 (5 bases). CDR1 and CDR2 from the germline V gene are SGHNT and YYREEE (reference sequence). The V and J ends lost 4 bases and 4 bases respectively, with 15 bases between them. The CDR3 is 15 amino acids. In nucleotides, the CDR3 is TGTGCCAGCAGCCCGGGCGGGGGTTGGAATCAGCCCCAGCATTTT. Amino acids: CASSPGGGWNQPQHF.

The sample holds one count of this clone. The chain uses TRBV12-5 and TRBJ2-2; D is undetermined. The CDR3 has 14 residues. Trimming removed 1 base from V and 2 bases from J, with 5 bases in between. Looked up from germline, CDR1 is LGHNT and CDR2 is FRNRAP. The CDR3 DNA follows: TGTGCTAGTGGTTTGGGCTATAACACCGGGGAGCTGTTTTTT. Protein product: CASGLGYNTGELFF.

The chain carries TRBV7-9 and TRBJ1-1; 9 bases match TRBD1. The CDR3 is 16 amino acids. Germline V gene sequence: CDR1 SEHNR, CDR2 FQNEAQ (reference sequence). Unmatched junction bases numbered 14, after V lost 7 bases and J lost 5 bases. The CDR3 DNA reads as TGTGCCAGCATCACGGGCCCGGGACAGGGATGGACTGAAGCTTTCTTT. Translation: CASITGPGQGWTEAFF.

This chain joins TRBV7-2 and TRBJ1-3; D might be TRBD1 (6 bases). The CDR3 spans 17 residues. Trimming pared 6 bases from V and 2 bases from J, leaving 20 bases between. Germline lookup yields CDR1 SGHTA and CDR2 FQGNSA. The CDR3 nucleotides read TGTGCCAGCAGACCGAGAAACAGGGTCGTTACTGGAAACACCATATATTTT. Encoded protein: CASRPRNRVVTGNTIYF.

Comment on this clone: Its ends do not fully match the called genes, so a read error is possible. The V gene is TRBV6-1, the J gene TRBJ2-7; D is perhaps TRBD2 (6 bases). The CDR3 extends over 14 amino acids. CDR1 is MNHNS, CDR2 SASEGT, per germline. CDR3 loop: CASRIPGALGSAFF. DNA for the CDR3: TGTGCCAGCAGAATTCCGGGAGCCCTAGGGTCGGCCTTTTTC.

V usage is TRBV27 and J usage is TRBJ2-7; D may match TRBD1 or TRBD2 (5 bases each). The germline V gene encodes CDR1 MNHEY and CDR2 SMNVEV (reference sequence). The CDR3 is 14 amino acids. Trimming pared 5 bases from V and 3 bases from J, leaving 14 bases between. CDR3 protein: CASSHRDARYEQYF. CDR3 in DNA: TGTGCCAGCAGTCACCGGGACGCACGCTACGAGCAGTACTTC.

The chain carries TRBV9 and TRBJ2-1, with unresolved D. The ends were cut back, 0 bases at V and 10 bases at J, with 17 bases in the middle. Germline loops: CDR1 SGDLS, CDR2 YYNGEE. This CDR3 contains 15 residues. The CDR3 region has the DNA TGTGCCAGCAGCGTAGGAGTGGCCCATGTGTGGGAGCAGTTCTTC. Translating it yields CASSVGVAHVWEQFF.

CDR3 sequence: CASSYSLAGEDEQYF. The CDR3, as DNA: TGTGCCAGCAGTTACTCGCTAGCGGGAGAGGACGAGCAGTACTTC. J is TRBJ2-7 and V is TRBV6-6, with TRBD2 matching over 10 bases. Germline CDR1 is MNHNY and CDR2 is SVGAGI (reference sequence). The CDR3 runs to 15 residues. V trimming: 0 bases; J trimming: 5 bases; junction bases outside the gene matches: 4.

This clone was detected a few times. This chain joins TRBV7-2 and TRBJ2-1, with 9 bases that match TRBD2. Germline values: CDR1 SGHTA, CDR2 FQGNSA. With 5 bases clipped from V and 10 bases from J, the junction kept 15 bases outside the gene matches. This CDR3 region has 16 residues. The CDR3 DNA is TGTGCCAGCAGCCACCGGTTAGCGGGAGTTGGATGGGAGCAGTTCTTC. This codes for CASSHRLAGVGWEQFF.

The V and J genes are TRBV28 and TRBJ1-4, with unresolved D. The germline V and J ends were trimmed by 6 bases and 5 bases, with 16 bases remaining between them. The CDR3 length is 15 residues. Germline V gene lookup returns CDR1 MDHEN and CDR2 SYDVKM. This CDR3 is CASSFGRRANEKLFF. In DNA form, the CDR3 reads TGTGCCAGCAGCTTCGGGCGTAGGGCGAATGAAAAACTGTTTTTT.

This clone was detected a few times. In the same sample, other DNA sequences code for this CDR3. The chain is built from TRBV5-4 and TRBJ1-1, with D possibly being TRBD1 (6 bases). Germline CDR1 reads SGHNT; CDR2 reads YYREEE (reference sequence). The CDR3 runs 14 residues. V was cut by 4 bases and J by 0 bases, with 10 bases left in between. CDR3 loop: CASSQGQLNTEAFF. The CDR3 region has the DNA TGTGCCAGCAGCCAAGGACAGCTGAACACTGAAGCTTTCTTT. The full variable domain, rest sourced from reference TRBV5-4 and TRBJ1-1, is ETGVTQSPTHLIKTRGQQVTLRCSSQSGHNTVSWYQQALGQGPQFIFQYYREEENGRGNFPPRFSGLQFPNYSSELNVNALELDDSALYLCASSQGQLNTEAFFGQGTRLTVV.

The chain couples TRBV6-1 to TRBJ2-3; TRBD2 matches at 9 bases. Germline CDR1 reads MNHNS; CDR2 reads SASEGT. Trimming took 2 bases from V and 2 from J; bases not matched to a gene: 5. This CDR3 is built from 16 residues. The CDR3 spells CASSEWGGRVTDTQYF. The CDR3 nucleotides are TGTGCCAGCAGTGAATGGGGCGGGAGGGTCACAGATACGCAGTATTTT.

V gene TRBV19 combines with J gene TRBJ2-1, with 9 nucleotides matching TRBD2. CDR3 size: 15 residues. Losses at the gene ends were 3 bases for V and 3 bases for J; bases not matched to a gene: 3. Germline CDR1 and CDR2: LNHDA and SQIVND (reference sequence). For the CDR3, the DNA is TGTGCCAGTAGTATCCGGACTAGCGTCTACAATGAGCAGTTCTTC. It encodes CASSIRTSVYNEQFF.

To note about this clone: The sample contains more than one DNA sequence encoding this CDR3. The chain employs TRBV6-1 and TRBJ2-7; D gene uncertain. CDR1 is MNHNS and CDR2 is SASEGT in the germline V gene. Trimming stripped 4 bases from V and 4 bases from J, with 8 bases between. This CDR3 region has 12 residues. CDR3 sequence: CASSVGGYEQYF. In DNA, the CDR3 is TGTGCCAGCAGTGTGGGCGGTTACGAGCAGTACTTC.

The chain joins TRBV5-1 to TRBJ2-1; the D gene could be TRBD1 or TRBD2 (5 bases each). Per germline, CDR1 SGHRS and CDR2 YFSETQ. With 3 bases removed from V and 8 bases from J, the gap between germline ends came to 18 bases. The CDR3 length is 15 residues. The CDR3 here is CASSYTGTKGDEQFF. Written as DNA, the CDR3 is TGCGCCAGCAGCTACACCGGGACCAAGGGCGATGAGCAGTTCTTC.

The chain has TRBV2 and TRBJ2-3, with D possibly matching TRBD2 (5 bases). Germline CDR1 is SNHLY and CDR2 is FYNNEI. V was shortened by 4 bases and J by 4 bases, with 9 bases between the two germline ends. This CDR3 is built from 13 residues. CDR3 loop: CASSATRPDTQYF. The CDR3 DNA reads TGTGCCAGCAGTGCAACTAGGCCAGATACGCAGTATTTT. The entire variable domain, with the rest obtained from reference TRBV2 and TRBJ2-3, is as follows: EPEVTQTPSHQVTQMGQEVILRCVPISNHLYFYWYRQILGQKVEFLVSFYNNEISEKSEIFDDQFSVERPDGSNFTLKIRSTKLEDSAMYFCASSATRPDTQYFGPGTRLTVL.